The 28 T cell receptor beta chains reported below all come from one sample, sequenced in a study of response to subunit inactivated influenza vaccine (dated by TCRdb to 2016 to 2019). Library preparation used RT-PCR. For sequencing, an Illumina HiSeq 2500 was employed. TCRdb passed the public sequencing reads through fastp at Q25 and MiXCR, retaining productive beta sequences. Rows are combined by CDR3 protein, so each entry shows the most common genes and DNA. Here the sample has 500,000 to 600,000 distinct CDR3 sequences; over 9% occur a single time. Roughly 9.6% of the sample is in the top ten clones. These data also featured in a second study, about T cells expressing NK-cell markers. The second publication reports: The TCR beta cDNA libraries were made using 5'RACE template switching, a step that added both a universal primer site and unique molecular identifiers.

The sequences come from PBMCs from blood, collected on the day of vaccination. These receptor sequences come from a man in his forties or fifties who received an inactivated influenza vaccine. Donor details come from another sample of the same person, matched by shared clones.

Of note for this clonotype: At one of its ends the junction is not consistent with the germline gene, which may arise from a read error. V and J are TRBV27 and TRBJ2-1, with D perhaps being TRBD1 or TRBD2 (5 bases each). The CDR3 has 16 residues. Looked up from germline, CDR1 is MNHEY and CDR2 is SMNVEV (reference sequence). CDR3 protein: CSSSLYFQGPYNEQFF. The CDR3 DNA reads TGTTCCAGCAGTTTATACTTCCAGGGACCCTACAATGAGCAGTTCTTC.

The table lists this clonotype with a few counts. The rearrangement links TRBV27 to TRBJ2-1, with TRBD2 identical over 12 bases. The CDR3 totals 20 residues. Trimming took 0 bases from V and 6 from J; bases not matched to a gene: 15. Germline loops: CDR1 MNHEY, CDR2 SMNVEV (reference sequence). The DNA of the CDR3 is TGTGCCAGCAGTTTATCAGGTGCAGCTAGCGGGGGGGCGGGTAGCAATGAGCAGTTCTTC. Translation: CASSLSGAASGGAGSNEQFF.

This clonotype has only a few counts. V gene TRBV20-1 combines with J gene TRBJ2-2; D is perhaps TRBD2 (5 bases). The CDR3 extends over 16 amino acids. The germline V gene has CDR1 DFQATT and CDR2 SNEGSKA (reference sequence). Trimming shortened V by 4 bases and J by 0 bases, and 15 bases separated the two germline ends. The chain's CDR3 is CSATAGGRANTGELFF. In nucleotides, the CDR3 is TGCAGTGCTACCGCGGGCGGCAGAGCGAACACCGGGGAGCTGTTTTTT.

This clonotype has a count of ten or more. The chain has TRBV12-3 or TRBV12-4 and TRBJ1-2, with D unclear. This CDR3 region has 16 residues. V was shortened by 2 bases and J by 5 bases, with 18 bases between the two germline ends. CDR3 residues: CASSLRGPIDFYGYTF. Written as DNA, the CDR3 is TGTGCCAGCAGTTTAAGAGGCCCGATCGATTTTTATGGCTACACCTTC.

The chain combines TRBV28 with TRBJ1-1; D unclear. The CDR3 loop spans 12 amino acids. V lost 2 bases, J lost 4 bases, and 5 bases lay in between. CDR1 and CDR2 from the germline V gene are MDHEN and SYDVKM. In nucleotides, the CDR3 is TGTGCCAGCAGTTTAAAACTCACTGAAGCTTTCTTT. It specifies CASSLKLTEAFF.

This clonotype was detected only a few times. Here the CDR3 reads CASSSFSYEQYF. CDR3 DNA: TGTGCCAGCAGCTCGTTTTCCTACGAGCAGTACTTC. J is TRBJ2-7 and V is TRBV5-5; D gene uncertain. Trimming pared 3 bases from V and 1 base from J, leaving 5 bases between. This CDR3 region has 12 residues. In germline, CDR1 is SGHKS, CDR2 YYEKEE (reference sequence).

The V and J genes are TRBV6-2 or TRBV6-3 and TRBJ2-2; 8 nucleotides line up with TRBD1. The CDR3 length is 14 residues. In germline, CDR1 is MNHEY, CDR2 SVGEGT. V lost 7 bases, J lost 6 bases, and 7 bases stayed unmatched. The CDR3 loop reads CASTWHRGSGELFF. The CDR3 region has the DNA TGTGCCAGCACCTGGCACAGGGGGTCCGGGGAGCTGTTTTTT.

There are many counts of this clonotype. The chain links TRBV7-2 to TRBJ2-3; D possibly matches TRBD1 or TRBD2 (5 bases each). The CDR3 is made up of 15 amino acids. V was trimmed by 2 bases and J by 1 base, leaving 10 bases between them. Germline V gives CDR1 SGHTA, CDR2 FQGNSA. The CDR3 here is CASSLWGPRTDTQYF. CDR3 DNA sequence: TGTGCCAGCAGCTTATGGGGACCCCGCACAGATACGCAGTATTTT.

This clonotype has just a few counts. The chain carries TRBV7-2 and TRBJ2-2; D possibly uses TRBD1 or TRBD2 (6 bases each). The CDR3 length is 17 residues. The germline V gene has CDR1 SGHTA and CDR2 FQGNSA. V gave up 7 bases and J gave up 0 bases, with 18 bases separating them. CDR3 in DNA: TGTGCCAGCAACATGATGGAGGGGGGCGCGAACACCGGGGAGCTGTTTTTT. Encoded protein: CASNMMEGGANTGELFF.

The chain is built from TRBV3-1 and TRBJ1-1; D not certain. There are 15 residues in the CDR3. Germline V gives CDR1 LGHDT, CDR2 YNNKEL (reference sequence). Trimming cost V 0 bases and J 1 base, with 9 bases left between them. This CDR3 is CASSQESGGNTEAFF. The CDR3 region has the DNA TGTGCCAGCAGCCAAGAATCCGGCGGGAACACTGAAGCTTTCTTT.

This clonotype came up many times. V is TRBV6-2 or TRBV6-3 and J is TRBJ2-1, with D hard to call. Trimming took off 2 bases at V and 7 bases at J, with 18 bases between the two ends. Germline V gives CDR1 MNHEY, CDR2 SVGEGT. CDR3 length equals 16 residues. The CDR3 region has the DNA TGTGCCAGCAGTTACACCCCGAGACAATTCGGAAATGAGCAGTTCTTC. It yields the protein CASSYTPRQFGNEQFF.

V and J are TRBV20-1 and TRBJ2-1; D remains unclear. Germline assignment: CDR1 DFQATT and CDR2 SNEGSKA (reference sequence). The CDR3 covers 11 residues. The ends were cut back, 5 bases at V and 9 bases at J, with 11 bases in the middle. The CDR3 reads CSAPNWGEQFF. CDR3 nucleotide sequence: TGCAGTGCTCCGAATTGGGGTGAGCAGTTCTTC.

The chain carries TRBV2 and TRBJ2-6; the D gene is possibly TRBD2 (5 bases). Trimming took off 8 bases at V and 3 bases at J, with 11 bases between the two ends. CDR3 length: 14 amino acids. CDR1 SNHLY and CDR2 FYNNEI come from the germline V gene. CDR3 loop: CASGSRFGANVLTF. The DNA for the CDR3 is TGTGCCAGCGGGAGTCGTTTTGGGGCCAACGTCCTGACTTTC.

V gene TRBV9 combines with J gene TRBJ2-7, with D hard to call. The CDR3 is 13 amino acids. From germline, CDR1 is SGDLS and CDR2 YYNGEE. The V gene lost 2 bases and the J gene lost 5 bases, with 11 bases spanning the gap. The CDR3 reads CASSVSPTDEQYF. Written as DNA, the CDR3 is TGTGCCAGCAGCGTCAGCCCCACAGACGAGCAGTACTTC.

The chain has TRBV12-3 or TRBV12-4 and TRBJ1-2; 7 positions match TRBD1. This CDR3 contains 13 residues. The ends lost 6 bases at V and 4 bases at J; junction bases unmatched: 5. CDR3 region: CASSRGTAYGYTF. As DNA, the CDR3 is TGTGCCAGCAGCCGGGGGACAGCCTATGGCTACACCTTC.

This clonotype appeared a few times. V usage is TRBV5-4 and J usage is TRBJ2-5; 14 bases fit TRBD2. The J segment lost 3 bases and the V segment lost 7 bases, leaving 11 bases of the junction unmatched. Germline V gene sequence: CDR1 SGHNT, CDR2 YYREEE (reference sequence). This CDR3 contains 17 residues. DNA of the CDR3: TGTGCCAGCGAACTCCGTACGACTAGCGGGGGGGAAGAGACCCAGTACTTC. Translation gives CASELRTTSGGEETQYF. Drawing the rest from reference TRBV5-4 and TRBJ2-5, the complete variable domain is ETGVTQSPTHLIKTRGQQVTLRCSSQSGHNTVSWYQQALGQGPQFIFQYYREEENGRGNFPPRFSGLQFPNYSSELNVNALELDDSALYLCASELRTTSGGEETQYFGPGTRLLVL.

The CDR3 DNA follows: TGTGCCAGCAAGGCCACAGAAGTCAGGGACCGGGTTTCCAAAAACATTCAGTACTTC. Translated: CASKATEVRDRVSKNIQYF. V is TRBV2 and J is TRBJ2-4, with D tentatively TRBD1 or TRBD2 (5 bases each). This CDR3 spans 19 amino acids. Per the germline V gene, CDR1 is SNHLY and CDR2 is FYNNEI. The ends were cut back, 7 bases at V and 2 bases at J, with 27 bases in the middle.

The chain is built from TRBV3-1 and TRBJ2-7, with 8 bases identical to TRBD2. Germline V gene lookup returns CDR1 LGHDT and CDR2 YNNKEL (reference sequence). The CDR3 totals 14 residues. Trimming removed 4 bases from V and 7 bases from J; junction bases left unmatched: 9. The CDR3 sequence: CASSRGLGPSEQYF. The CDR3 region has the DNA TGTGCCAGCAGCCGGGGACTAGGTCCCTCGGAGCAGTACTTC.

This clonotype has more than one count but fewer than ten. The chain employs TRBV12-3 or TRBV12-4 and TRBJ2-3; TRBD1 or TRBD2 may be the D gene (5 bases each). This CDR3 region has 15 residues. V was clipped by 5 bases and J by 10 bases, with 22 bases between them. CDR3 in amino acids: CASSVTGALPWAQYF. CDR3 nucleotide sequence: TGTGCCAGCAGTGTAACCGGGGCCCTCCCATGGGCGCAGTATTTT.

Ten or more counts support this clonotype. This rearrangement joins TRBV20-1 to TRBJ2-7; TRBD2 is a possible D gene (7 bases). Germline-derived CDR1 and CDR2 are DFQATT and SNEGSKA (reference sequence). Trimming stripped 7 bases from V and 2 bases from J, with 9 bases between. The CDR3 is made up of 11 amino acids. The CDR3 here is CSVGGPYEQYF. The CDR3 DNA reads as TGCAGTGTCGGGGGGCCCTACGAGCAGTACTTC.

This clonotype was counted only a few times. This rearrangement joins TRBV7-9 to TRBJ2-3; 11 positions match TRBD2. This CDR3 is built from 16 residues. V lost 4 bases, J lost 4 bases, and 7 bases stayed unmatched. Per the germline V gene, CDR1 is SEHNR and CDR2 is FQNEAQ (reference sequence). CDR3 region: CASSYYLAGGPDTQYF. CDR3 sequence (DNA): TGTGCCAGCAGCTACTACCTAGCGGGGGGTCCAGATACGCAGTATTTT.

V and J are TRBV27 and TRBJ2-7, with 9 bases matching TRBD2. V lost 3 bases to trimming and J lost 7 bases; unmatched junction nucleotides: 7. Looked up from germline, CDR1 is MNHEY and CDR2 is SMNVEV (reference sequence). The CDR3 runs 14 residues. CDR3 in amino acids: CASSLSLAGSEQYF. In DNA form, the CDR3 reads TGTGCCAGCAGTTTGTCGCTAGCGGGAAGTGAGCAGTACTTC.

The table lists this clonotype with a few counts. This chain connects TRBV6-5 to TRBJ1-2, with D perhaps matching TRBD1 (5 bases). This CDR3 is 15 amino acids long. Per germline, CDR1 MNHEY and CDR2 SVGAGI. V lost 0 bases and J lost 1, with 9 bases in between. The CDR3, as DNA: TGTGCCAGCAGTTACTCGACAGATTTTAACTATGGCTACACCTTC. As protein: CASSYSTDFNYGYTF.

Only a few counts were recorded for this clonotype. The gene calls are TRBV27 and TRBJ2-7; perhaps TRBD2 as D (5 bases). The CDR3 spans 14 residues. The germline V gene has CDR1 MNHEY and CDR2 SMNVEV (reference sequence). Trimming took off 3 bases at V and 2 bases at J, with 11 bases between the two ends. CDR3 in amino acids: CASSLAGSAYEQYF. The CDR3 nucleotides are TGTGCCAGCAGTTTGGCGGGCAGTGCCTACGAGCAGTACTTC.

This clonotype was counted between two and nine times. The chain is built from TRBV5-1 and TRBJ2-7; D is perhaps TRBD1 or TRBD2 (5 bases each). V lost 0 bases and J 3 bases, leaving 10 bases between the germline ends. Germline V lookup: CDR1 SGHRS, CDR2 YFSETQ. The CDR3 is 14 amino acids. DNA for the CDR3: TGCGCCAGCAGCTTGGCGGGACCCCACTACGAGCAGTACTTC. Translating it yields CASSLAGPHYEQYF.

This clonotype was found a few times. The gene calls are TRBV7-2 and TRBJ2-7; tentatively, D is TRBD2 (5 bases). Germline-derived CDR1 and CDR2 are SGHTA and FQGNSA. The CDR3 spans 13 residues. With 4 bases removed from V and 2 bases from J, the gap between germline ends came to 9 bases. The CDR3 sequence: CASSWTFTYEQYF. DNA for the CDR3: TGTGCCAGCAGCTGGACTTTTACCTACGAGCAGTACTTC. Full variable domain (remainder filled in from reference TRBV7-2 and TRBJ2-7): GAGVSQSPSNKVTEKGKDVELRCDPISGHTALYWYRQSLGQGLEFLIYFQGNSAPDKSGLPSDRFSAERTGGSVSTLTIQRTQQEDSAVYLCASSWTFTYEQYFGPGTRLTVT.

The rearrangement uses TRBV7-6 and TRBJ2-3, with 12 positions matching TRBD2. V gave up 5 bases and J gave up 6 bases; unmatched junction bases: 6. This CDR3 region has 15 residues. Germline V lookup: CDR1 SGHVS, CDR2 FNYEAQ. Written as DNA, the CDR3 is TGTGCCAGCAGCGACAGGACTAGCGGGACGGATACGCAGTATTTT. This encodes CASSDRTSGTDTQYF.

This clonotype was observed a few times. The rearrangement links TRBV7-3 to TRBJ2-1, with 7 bases that match TRBD2. After removal of 2 bases from V and 3 bases from J, the junction contained 4 bases not matched to a gene. CDR1 and CDR2 (germline): SGHTA, FQGTGA. The length of the CDR3 is 15 residues. The CDR3: CASSLWASGYNEQFF. In DNA, the CDR3 is TGTGCCAGCAGCTTATGGGCTAGCGGCTACAATGAGCAGTTCTTC.